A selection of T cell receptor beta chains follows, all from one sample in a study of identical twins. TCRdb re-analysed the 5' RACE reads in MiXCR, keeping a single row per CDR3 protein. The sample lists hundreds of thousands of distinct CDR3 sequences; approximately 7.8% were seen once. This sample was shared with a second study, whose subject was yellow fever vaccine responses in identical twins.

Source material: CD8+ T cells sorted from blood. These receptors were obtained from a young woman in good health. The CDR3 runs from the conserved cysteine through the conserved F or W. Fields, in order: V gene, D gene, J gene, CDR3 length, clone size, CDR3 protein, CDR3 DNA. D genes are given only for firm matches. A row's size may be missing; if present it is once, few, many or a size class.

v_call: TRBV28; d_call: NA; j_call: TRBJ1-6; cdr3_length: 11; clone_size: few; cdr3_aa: CASSDDSPLHF; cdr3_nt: TGTGCCAGCAGTGACGATTCACCCCTCCACTTT
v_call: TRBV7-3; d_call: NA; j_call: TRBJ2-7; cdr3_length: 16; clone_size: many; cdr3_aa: CASSLSGTRRFNEQYF; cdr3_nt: TGTGCCAGCAGCTTATCTGGGACGAGAAGGTTTAACGAGCAGTACTTC
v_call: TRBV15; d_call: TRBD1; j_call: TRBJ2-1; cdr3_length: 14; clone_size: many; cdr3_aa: CATSRSDRFNEQFF; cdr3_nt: TGTGCCACCAGCAGATCGGACAGGTTTAATGAGCAGTTCTTC
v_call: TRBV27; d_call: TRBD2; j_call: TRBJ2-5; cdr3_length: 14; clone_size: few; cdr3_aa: CASSGISGRETQYF; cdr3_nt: TGTGCCAGCAGTGGAATTAGCGGGAGGGAGACCCAGTACTTC
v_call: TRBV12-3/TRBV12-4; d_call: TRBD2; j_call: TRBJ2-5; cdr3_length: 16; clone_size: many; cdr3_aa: CASSPSGRAVKETQYF; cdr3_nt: TGTGCCAGCAGCCCTAGCGGGAGGGCCGTAAAAGAGACCCAGTACTTC
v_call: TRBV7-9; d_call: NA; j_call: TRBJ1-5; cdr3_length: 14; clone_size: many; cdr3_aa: CASSGGAGDQPQHF; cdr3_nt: TGTGCCAGCAGCGGGGGGGCAGGGGATCAGCCCCAGCATTTT
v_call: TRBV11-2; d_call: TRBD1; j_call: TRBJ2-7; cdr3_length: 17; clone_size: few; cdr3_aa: CASSIRLTGGTGDEQYF; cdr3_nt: TGTGCCAGCAGCATAAGACTGACAGGGGGTACCGGTGACGAGCAGTACTTC
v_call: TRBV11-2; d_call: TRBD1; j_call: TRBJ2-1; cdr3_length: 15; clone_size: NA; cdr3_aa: CASSSPGTGYNEQFF; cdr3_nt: TGTGCCAGCAGCTCCCCCGGGACAGGGTACAATGAGCAGTTCTTC
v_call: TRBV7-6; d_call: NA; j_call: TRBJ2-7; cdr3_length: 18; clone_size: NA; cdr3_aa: CASSPGIIGGPITYEQYF; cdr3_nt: TGTGCCAGCAGCCCTGGTATTATTGGGGGCCCTATAACCTACGAGCAGTACTTC
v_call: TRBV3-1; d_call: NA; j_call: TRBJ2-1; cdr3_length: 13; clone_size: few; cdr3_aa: CASSRTRKGEQFF; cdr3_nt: TGTGCCAGCAGCCGGACACGAAAGGGTGAGCAGTTCTTC
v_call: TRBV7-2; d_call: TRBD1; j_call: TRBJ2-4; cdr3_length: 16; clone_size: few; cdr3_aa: CASSLDRDGAKNIQYF; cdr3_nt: TGTGCCAGCAGCTTGGACAGGGACGGGGCCAAAAACATTCAGTACTTC
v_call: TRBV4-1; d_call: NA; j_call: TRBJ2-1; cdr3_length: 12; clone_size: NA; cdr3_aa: CASSQESREQFF; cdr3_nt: TGCGCCAGCAGCCAAGAAAGTAGAGAGCAGTTCTTC
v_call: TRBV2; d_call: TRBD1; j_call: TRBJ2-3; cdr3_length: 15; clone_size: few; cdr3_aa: CASSAGTGNTDTQYF; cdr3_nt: TGTGCCAGCAGTGCCGGGACAGGGAACACAGATACGCAGTATTTT
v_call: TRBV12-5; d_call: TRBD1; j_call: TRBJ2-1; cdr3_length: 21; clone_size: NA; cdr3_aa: CASGLTFRGQGAQVSYNEQFF; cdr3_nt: TGTGCTAGTGGTTTGACCTTCCGGGGACAGGGGGCTCAGGTCTCCTACAATGAGCAGTTCTTC
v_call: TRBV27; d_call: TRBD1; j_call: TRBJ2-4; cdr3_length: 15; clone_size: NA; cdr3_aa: CASTWTGAPENIQYF; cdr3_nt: TGTGCCAGCACCTGGACAGGGGCCCCCGAAAACATTCAGTACTTC
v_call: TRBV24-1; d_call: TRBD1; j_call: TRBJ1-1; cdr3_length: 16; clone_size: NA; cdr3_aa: CATSDSRDRGWTEAFF; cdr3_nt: TGTGCCACCAGTGACTCCCGGGACAGGGGTTGGACTGAAGCTTTCTTT
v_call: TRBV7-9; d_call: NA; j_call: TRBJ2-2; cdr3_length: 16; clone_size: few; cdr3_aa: CASSAKGHQNTGELFF; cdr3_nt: TGTGCCAGCAGCGCGAAGGGACACCAGAACACCGGGGAGCTGTTTTTT
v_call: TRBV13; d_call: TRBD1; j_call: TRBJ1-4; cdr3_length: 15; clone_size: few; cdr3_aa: CASSLDRGRGEKLFF; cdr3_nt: TGTGCCAGCAGCCTCGACAGGGGGCGCGGTGAAAAACTGTTTTTT
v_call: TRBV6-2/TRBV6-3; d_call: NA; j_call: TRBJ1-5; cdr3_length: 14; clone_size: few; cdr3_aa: CASRRGYGNQPQHF; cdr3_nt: TGTGCCAGCCGCAGGGGATACGGCAATCAGCCCCAGCATTTT
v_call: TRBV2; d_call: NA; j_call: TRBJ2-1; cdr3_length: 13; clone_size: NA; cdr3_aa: CASRGFLYNEQFF; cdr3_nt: TGTGCCAGCAGGGGATTCCTATACAATGAGCAGTTCTTC
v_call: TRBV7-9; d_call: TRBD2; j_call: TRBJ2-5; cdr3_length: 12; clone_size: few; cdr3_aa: CASSGTSGTQYF; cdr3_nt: TGTGCCAGCAGCGGGACTAGCGGAACCCAGTACTTC
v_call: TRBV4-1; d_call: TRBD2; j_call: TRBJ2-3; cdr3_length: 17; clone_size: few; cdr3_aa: CASSQGGTSGRSDTQYF; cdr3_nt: TGCGCCAGCAGCCAAGGGGGGACTAGCGGGAGGTCAGATACGCAGTATTTT
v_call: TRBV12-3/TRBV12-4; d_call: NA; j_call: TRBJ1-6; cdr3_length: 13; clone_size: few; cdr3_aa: CASSLGYNSPLHF; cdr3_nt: TGTGCCAGCAGTTTAGGGTATAATTCACCCCTCCACTTT
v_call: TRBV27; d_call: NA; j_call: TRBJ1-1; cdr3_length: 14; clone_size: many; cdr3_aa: CASSPTLMNTEAFF; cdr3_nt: TGTGCCAGCAGTCCGACACTGATGAACACTGAAGCTTTCTTT
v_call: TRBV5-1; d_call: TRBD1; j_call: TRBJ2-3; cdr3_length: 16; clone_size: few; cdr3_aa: CASSPGTGGSADTQYF; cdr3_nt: TGCGCCAGCAGCCCGGGGACAGGGGGCTCTGCAGATACGCAGTATTTT
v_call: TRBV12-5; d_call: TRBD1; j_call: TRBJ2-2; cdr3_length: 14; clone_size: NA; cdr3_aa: CASCPGGNTGELFF; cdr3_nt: TGTGCTAGTTGTCCAGGGGGGAACACCGGGGAGCTGTTTTTT
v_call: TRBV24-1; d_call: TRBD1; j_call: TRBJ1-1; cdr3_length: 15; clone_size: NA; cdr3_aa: CATSAATGPGTEAFF; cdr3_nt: TGTGCCACCAGTGCAGCGACAGGGCCGGGGACTGAAGCTTTCTTT
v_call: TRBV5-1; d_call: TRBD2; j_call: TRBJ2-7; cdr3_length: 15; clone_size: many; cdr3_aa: CASSGLAGASYEQYF; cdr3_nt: TGCGCCAGCAGCGGACTAGCGGGAGCCTCGTACGAGCAGTACTTC
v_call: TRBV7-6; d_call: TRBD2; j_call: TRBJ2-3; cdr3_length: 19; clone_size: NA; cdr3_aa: CASRDIRGRSGGVLNTQYF; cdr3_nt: TGTGCCAGCAGGGATATAAGGGGACGTAGCGGGGGTGTTTTGAATACGCAGTATTTT
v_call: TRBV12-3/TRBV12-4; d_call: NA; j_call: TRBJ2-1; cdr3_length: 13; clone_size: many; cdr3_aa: CASSLVAGTEQFF; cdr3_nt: TGTGCCAGCAGTTTAGTGGCAGGCACTGAGCAGTTCTTC
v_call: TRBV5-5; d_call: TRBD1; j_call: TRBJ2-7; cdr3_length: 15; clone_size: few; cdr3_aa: CASSFPGQGVYEQYF; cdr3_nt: TGTGCCAGCAGCTTTCCGGGACAGGGAGTTTACGAGCAGTACTTC